What follows is one TCR beta chain and its context. The antigen is unknown. Each sample had eight separate cDNA synthesis reactions. After re-calling the 5' RACE reads, TCRdb lists one entry per CDR3 protein, DNA absent. This sample's clone table lists 120,000 to 150,000 distinct CDR3 sequences. The entry originates in a study of monozygotic twins with inflammatory bowel disease. The CDR3 spans 13 residues. The germline gives CDR1 SQVTM, CDR2 ANQGSEA. General study points: With inverse Simpson as the measure, TCRbeta diversity was lower in IBD patients than in healthy co-twins.

The chain links TRBV29-1 to TRBJ2-7; the D call from TCRdb, TRBD1, cannot be confirmed without DNA. The sample was blood. The source of this sequence is a human donor with ulcerative colitis or Crohn's disease, or a healthy co-twin of an affected twin (not recorded which). CDR3 loop: CSVEGTALNEQYF.